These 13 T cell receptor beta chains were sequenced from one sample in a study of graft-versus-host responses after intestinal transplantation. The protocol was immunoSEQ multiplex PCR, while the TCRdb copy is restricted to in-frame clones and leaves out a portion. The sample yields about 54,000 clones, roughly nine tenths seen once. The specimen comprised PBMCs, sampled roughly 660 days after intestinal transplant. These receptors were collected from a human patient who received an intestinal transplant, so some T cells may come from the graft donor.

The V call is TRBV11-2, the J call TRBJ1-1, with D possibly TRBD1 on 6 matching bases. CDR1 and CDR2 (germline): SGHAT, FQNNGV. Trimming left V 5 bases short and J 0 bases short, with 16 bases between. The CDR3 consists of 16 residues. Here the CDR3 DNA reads TGTGCCAGCAGCCCCGATCTCGGACAGCTGAACACTGAAGCTTTCTTT. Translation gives CASSPDLGQLNTEAFF.

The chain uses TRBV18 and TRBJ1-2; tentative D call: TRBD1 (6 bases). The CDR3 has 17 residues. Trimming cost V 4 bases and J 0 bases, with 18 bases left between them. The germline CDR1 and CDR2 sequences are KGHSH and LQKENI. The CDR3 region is CASSRTDFDLANYGYTF. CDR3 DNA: TGTGCCAGCTCACGGACAGACTTTGACCTAGCTAACTATGGCTACACCTTC.

DNA of the CDR3: TGTGCCAGCAGTGGGGACAGGGGTTCCTACAATGAGCAGTTCTTC. Its protein product is CASSGDRGSYNEQFF. The chain carries TRBV2 and TRBJ2-1; 10 positions match TRBD1. Germline V gene sequence: CDR1 SNHLY, CDR2 FYNNEI. Trimming took 4 bases from V and 1 from J; bases not matched to a gene: 1. This CDR3 has 15 amino acids.

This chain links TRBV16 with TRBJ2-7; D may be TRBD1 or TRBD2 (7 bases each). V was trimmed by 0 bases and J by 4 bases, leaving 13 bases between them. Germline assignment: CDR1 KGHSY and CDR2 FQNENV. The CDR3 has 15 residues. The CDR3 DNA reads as TGTGCCAGCAGCCAATCTCGCCAGGGGGGGTACGAGCAGTACTTC. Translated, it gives CASSQSRQGGYEQYF.

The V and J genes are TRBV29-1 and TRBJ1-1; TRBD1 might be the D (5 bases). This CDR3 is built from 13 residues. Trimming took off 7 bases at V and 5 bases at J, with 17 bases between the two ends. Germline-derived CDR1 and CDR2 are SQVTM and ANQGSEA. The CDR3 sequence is CSASWGRWTEAFF. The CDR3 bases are TGCAGCGCCTCCTGGGGGAGATGGACTGAAGCTTTCTTT.

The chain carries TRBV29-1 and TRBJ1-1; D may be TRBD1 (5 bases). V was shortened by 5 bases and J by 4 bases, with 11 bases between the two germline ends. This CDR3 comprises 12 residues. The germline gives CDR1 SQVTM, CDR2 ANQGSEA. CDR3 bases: TGCAGCGTTCACAGGTCTGGCACTGAAGCTTTCTTT. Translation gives CSVHRSGTEAFF.

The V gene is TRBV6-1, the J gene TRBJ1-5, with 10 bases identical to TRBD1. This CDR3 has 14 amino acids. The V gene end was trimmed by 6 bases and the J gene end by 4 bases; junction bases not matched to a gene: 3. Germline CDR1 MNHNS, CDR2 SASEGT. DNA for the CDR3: TGTGCCAGCAGGACAGGGGGCCGGAATCAGCCCCAGCATTTT. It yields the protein CASRTGGRNQPQHF.

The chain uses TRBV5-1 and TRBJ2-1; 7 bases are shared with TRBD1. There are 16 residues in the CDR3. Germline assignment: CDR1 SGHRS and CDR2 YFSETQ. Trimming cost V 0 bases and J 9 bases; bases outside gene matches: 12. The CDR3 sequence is CASSLAPGEGAVEQFF. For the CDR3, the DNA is TGCGCCAGCAGCTTGGCCCCTGGAGAGGGGGCTGTTGAGCAGTTCTTC.

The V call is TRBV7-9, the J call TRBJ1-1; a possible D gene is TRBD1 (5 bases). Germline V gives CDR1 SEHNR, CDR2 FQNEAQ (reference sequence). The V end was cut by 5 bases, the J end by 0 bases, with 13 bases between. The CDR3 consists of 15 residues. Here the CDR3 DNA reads TGTGCCAGCAGCCAGACGACAGTAATGAACACTGAAGCTTTCTTT. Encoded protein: CASSQTTVMNTEAFF.

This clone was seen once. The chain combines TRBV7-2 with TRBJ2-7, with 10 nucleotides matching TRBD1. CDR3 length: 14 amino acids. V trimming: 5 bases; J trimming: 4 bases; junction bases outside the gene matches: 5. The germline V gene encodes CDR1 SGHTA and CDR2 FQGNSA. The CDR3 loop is CASSPDRGSYEQYF. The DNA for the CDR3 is TGTGCCAGCAGCCCGGACAGGGGGTCATACGAGCAGTACTTC.

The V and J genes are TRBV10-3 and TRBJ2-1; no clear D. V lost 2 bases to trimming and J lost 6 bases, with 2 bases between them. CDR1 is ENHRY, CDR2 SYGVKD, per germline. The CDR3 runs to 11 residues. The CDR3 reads CAISEINEQFF. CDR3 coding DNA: TGTGCCATCAGTGAGATCAATGAGCAGTTCTTC.

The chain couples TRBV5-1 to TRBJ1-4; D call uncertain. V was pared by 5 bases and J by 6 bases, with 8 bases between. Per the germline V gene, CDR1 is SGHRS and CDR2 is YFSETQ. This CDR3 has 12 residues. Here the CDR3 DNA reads TGCGCCAGCAGATACGGAGATGAAAAACTGTTTTTT. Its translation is CASRYGDEKLFF.

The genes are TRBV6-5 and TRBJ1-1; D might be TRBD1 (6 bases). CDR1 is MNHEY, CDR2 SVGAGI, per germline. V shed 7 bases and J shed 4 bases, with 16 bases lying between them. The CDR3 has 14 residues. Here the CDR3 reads CASTLFQTGTEAFF. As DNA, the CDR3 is TGTGCCAGCACATTATTTCAGACAGGCACTGAAGCTTTCTTT.